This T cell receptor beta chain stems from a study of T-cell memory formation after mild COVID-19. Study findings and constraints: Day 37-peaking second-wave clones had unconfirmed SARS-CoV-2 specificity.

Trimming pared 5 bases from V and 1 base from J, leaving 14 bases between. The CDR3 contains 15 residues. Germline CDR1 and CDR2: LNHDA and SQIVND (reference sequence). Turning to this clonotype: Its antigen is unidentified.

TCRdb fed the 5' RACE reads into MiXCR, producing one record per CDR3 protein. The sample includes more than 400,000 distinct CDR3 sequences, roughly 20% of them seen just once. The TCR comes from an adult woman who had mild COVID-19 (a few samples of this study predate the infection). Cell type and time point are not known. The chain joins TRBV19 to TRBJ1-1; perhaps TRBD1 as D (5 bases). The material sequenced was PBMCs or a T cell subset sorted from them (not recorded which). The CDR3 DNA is TGTGCCAGTAGTTTTTCTCGGGACGCGAACACTGAAGCTTTCTTT. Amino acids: CASSFSRDANTEAFF.